A single sample is the source of the 30 T cell receptor beta chains below, sequenced in a study of blood T cell repertoires in COVID-19. Sequencing used immunoSEQ multiplex PCR; TCRdb keeps in-frame clones, though not all of them. This table holds roughly 59,000 clones, approximately 79% found once. Source material: peripheral blood. Receptor source: a human donor in a cohort sampled during active COVID-19.

This clone appeared a few times. V and J are TRBV2 and TRBJ2-7; 7 bases agree with TRBD2. CDR3 size: 13 residues. Per germline, CDR1 SNHLY and CDR2 FYNNEI. The V and J ends lost 7 bases and 0 bases, in that order; junction bases with no gene match: 3. The CDR3 DNA is TGTGCCAGCACCTGGGACTACTCCTACGAGCAGTACTTC. Residues: CASTWDYSYEQYF. Looking up the rest from reference TRBV2 and TRBJ2-7 gives the full variable domain: EPEVTQTPSHQVTQMGQEVILRCVPISNHLYFYWYRQILGQKVEFLVSFYNNEISEKSEIFDDQFSVERPDGSNFTLKIRSTKLEDSAMYFCASTWDYSYEQYFGPGTRLTVT.

This chain joins TRBV7-9 and TRBJ2-5; 9 bases match TRBD1. The J segment lost 1 base and the V segment lost 1 base, leaving 1 base of the junction unmatched. The CDR3 spans 15 residues. The germline V gene has CDR1 SEHNR and CDR2 FQNEAQ (reference sequence). The CDR3 sequence is CASSLGGQGQETQYF. In DNA, the CDR3 is TGTGCCAGCAGCTTAGGGGGACAGGGCCAAGAGACCCAGTACTTC.

The V and J genes are TRBV4-1 and TRBJ2-7; D gene unclear. The CDR3 is 14 amino acids. Per germline, CDR1 MGHRA and CDR2 YSYEKL. V was shortened by 0 bases and J by 2 bases, with 8 bases between the two germline ends. This chain's CDR3 is CASSQDTRTYEQYF. The CDR3 nucleotides read TGCGCCAGCAGCCAAGATACAAGAACCTACGAGCAGTACTTC.

The chain employs TRBV6-6 and TRBJ2-1, with 11 bases fitting TRBD2. The CDR3 sequence is 16 residues long. The germline V gene has CDR1 MNHNY and CDR2 SVGAGI (reference sequence). J lost 8 bases, V lost 5 bases, and 11 bases had no gene match. The CDR3 sequence: CASSNPLAGAADEQFF. Written as DNA, the CDR3 is TGTGCCAGCAGTAACCCACTAGCGGGAGCCGCTGATGAGCAGTTCTTC.

V usage is TRBV4-1 and J usage is TRBJ2-3; 13 nucleotides line up with TRBD2. After removal of 2 bases from V and 2 bases from J, the junction contained 16 bases not matched to a gene. The CDR3 extends over 21 amino acids. Germline values: CDR1 MGHRA, CDR2 YSYEKL. Here the CDR3 DNA reads TGCGCCAGCAGCCAATGGGGTTCATCCGGGACTAGCGGGATATTCACAGATACGCAGTATTTT. Protein: CASSQWGSSGTSGIFTDTQYF.

Only one count was recorded for this clone. This chain joins TRBV6-2 or TRBV6-3 and TRBJ2-7; a weak D match, TRBD1 (5 bases). Germline assignment: CDR1 MNHEY and CDR2 SVGEGT. V lost 6 bases, J lost 2 bases, and 11 bases lay in between. CDR3 length equals 13 residues. CDR3 in DNA: TGTGCCAGCAGCTCGACAGCCACCTACGAGCAGTACTTC. Translating gives CASSSTATYEQYF.

The chain carries TRBV27 and TRBJ2-1; TRBD1 agrees at 8 bases. The V and J ends lost 7 bases and 5 bases, in that order; junction bases with no gene match: 10. In germline, CDR1 is MNHEY, CDR2 SMNVEV (reference sequence). This CDR3 is built from 15 residues. CDR3 protein: CASTPDRAVDNEQFF. The CDR3 DNA reads as TGTGCCAGCACCCCGGACAGGGCGGTCGACAATGAGCAGTTCTTC.

The J gene is TRBJ1-5, the V gene TRBV28, with D unclear. Trimming left V 5 bases short and J 0 bases short, with 8 bases between. Germline CDR1 is MDHEN and CDR2 is SYDVKM. This CDR3 is built from 14 residues. The CDR3 DNA sequence: TGTGCCAGCAGTGAGGGTGATAGCAATCAGCCCCAGCATTTT. This gives the protein CASSEGDSNQPQHF. The whole variable domain, remainder taken from reference TRBV28 and TRBJ1-5, is DVKVTQSSRYLVKRTGEKVFLECVQDMDHENMFWYRQDPGLGLRLIYFSYDVKMKEKGDIPEGYSVSREKKERFSLILESASTNQTSMYLCASSEGDSNQPQHFGDGTRLSIL.

This clone was seen just once. The CDR3 protein is CATSDGTGLTDTQYF. In DNA form, the CDR3 reads TGTGCCACCAGTGATGGGACAGGGCTCACAGATACGCAGTATTTT. This chain links TRBV24-1 with TRBJ2-3, with 9 nucleotides matching TRBD1. The CDR3 contains 15 residues. The germline V gene has CDR1 KGHDR and CDR2 SFDVKD. Trimming cost V 3 bases and J 2 bases; bases outside gene matches: 2.

V usage is TRBV6-4 and J usage is TRBJ2-5; 8 nucleotides line up with TRBD2. The CDR3 covers 15 residues. Looked up from germline, CDR1 is MRHNA and CDR2 is SNTAGT. V trimming: 8 bases; J trimming: 4 bases; junction bases outside the gene matches: 12. CDR3 nucleotide sequence: TGTGCCAGCTCCCCAGGAGCGGGAGTTAGAGAGACCCAGTACTTC. Translation: CASSPGAGVRETQYF.

The rearrangement joins TRBV18 to TRBJ1-1; tentative D call: TRBD1 (5 bases). V was trimmed by 3 bases and J by 5 bases, leaving 19 bases between them. The length of the CDR3 is 16 residues. CDR1 and CDR2 (germline): KGHSH, LQKENI. The CDR3 here is CASSPRERAGRTEAFF. The CDR3 coding sequence is TGTGCCAGCTCACCCCGGGAGAGGGCAGGGCGGACTGAAGCTTTCTTT.

This chain uses TRBV7-2 with TRBJ1-1; tentatively, D is TRBD1 (5 bases). The germline CDR1 and CDR2 sequences are SGHTA and FQGNSA. The V end lost 5 bases, the J end lost 4 bases, and 8 bases lay between the germline ends. The CDR3 runs to 12 residues. The CDR3 loop reads CASSRDSTEAFF. The CDR3 bases are TGTGCCAGCAGCCGTGACAGCACTGAAGCTTTCTTT.

The DNA of the CDR3 is TGTGCCAGCTCACCACCCAAACCCGGTGTTGCCAAAAACATTCAGTACTTC. This sequence encodes CASSPPKPGVAKNIQYF. The rearrangement uses TRBV18 and TRBJ2-4; D not certain. Trimming stripped 0 bases from V and 1 base from J, with 13 bases between. Looked up from germline, CDR1 is KGHSH and CDR2 is LQKENI. The CDR3 length is 17 residues.

The CDR3 is CASSFRRTNTEAFF. CDR3 in DNA: TGTGCCAGCAGTTTTAGGAGGACGAACACTGAAGCTTTCTTT. This rearrangement joins TRBV28 to TRBJ1-1; no clear D gene. The CDR3 is 14 residues long. Between the trimmed V and J ends, which lost 3 bases and 1 base, there was a span of 9 bases. Germline V gives CDR1 MDHEN, CDR2 SYDVKM.

V gene TRBV9 combines with J gene TRBJ1-1, with TRBD1 matching over 7 bases. With 3 bases clipped from V and 2 bases from J, the junction kept 7 bases outside the gene matches. Germline V gene lookup returns CDR1 SGDLS and CDR2 YYNGEE. The CDR3 spans 15 residues. The CDR3 region is CASSARGGGNTEAFF. CDR3 sequence (DNA): TGTGCCAGCAGCGCGAGAGGGGGCGGAAACACTGAAGCTTTCTTT.

Only a few counts were recorded for this clone. The chain uses TRBV28 and TRBJ1-5, with no clear D. CDR3 size: 15 residues. Germline V gene sequence: CDR1 MDHEN, CDR2 SYDVKM. With 5 bases removed from V and 0 bases from J, the gap between germline ends came to 11 bases. The CDR3 nucleotides read TGTGCCAGCAGTCGCGCGGTTTATAGCAATCAGCCCCAGCATTTT. Translated, it gives CASSRAVYSNQPQHF.

This sequence joins TRBV28 and TRBJ2-7, with 9 bases fitting TRBD1. This CDR3 is 14 amino acids long. Germline V lookup: CDR1 MDHEN, CDR2 SYDVKM. The trim removed 7 bases at V and 2 bases at J, leaving 6 bases unmatched. CDR3 in amino acids: CASMTGTGTYEQYF. The CDR3 nucleotides read TGTGCCAGCATGACCGGGACAGGGACCTACGAGCAGTACTTC.

The chain combines TRBV19 with TRBJ2-1, with D hard to call. CDR1 is LNHDA and CDR2 is SQIVND in the germline V gene (reference sequence). Trimming took off 6 bases at V and 0 bases at J, with 3 bases between the two ends. CDR3 size: 12 residues. CDR3 sequence reads: CASSLSYNEQFF. The CDR3 DNA follows: TGTGCCAGTAGCCTCTCCTACAATGAGCAGTTCTTC.

The chain joins TRBV11-2 to TRBJ2-7, with 7 bases matching TRBD2. The V and J ends lost 0 bases and 4 bases, in that order; junction bases with no gene match: 9. This CDR3 is 16 amino acids long. Germline V gene data show CDR1 as SGHAT and CDR2 as FQNNGV. CDR3 coding DNA: TGTGCCAGCAGCTTAGATCGGGGGAGGGCCGGTTACGAGCAGTACTTC. Amino acids: CASSLDRGRAGYEQYF.

V usage is TRBV15 and J usage is TRBJ2-1; D not certain. The V gene's germline CDR1 is LNHNV and CDR2 YYDKDF (reference sequence). CDR3 length: 13 amino acids. Trimming left V 3 bases short and J 8 bases short, with 11 bases between. CDR3 coding DNA: TGTGCCACCAGCAGTTCCCCTCAGGATGAGCAGTTCTTC. This codes for CATSSSPQDEQFF.

This clone was counted between two and nine times. The chain couples TRBV4-2 to TRBJ2-5; D may be TRBD2 (5 bases). The germline V gene has CDR1 LGHNA and CDR2 YNFKEQ. Trimming took off 0 bases at V and 4 bases at J, with 12 bases between the two ends. The CDR3 runs 15 residues. The CDR3 here is CASSQDRGSIETQYF. The CDR3, as DNA: TGTGCCAGCAGCCAAGATCGGGGTAGTATAGAGACCCAGTACTTC.

The chain couples TRBV12-3 or TRBV12-4 to TRBJ1-1; unclear D gene. The V and J ends lost 1 base and 1 base respectively, with 4 bases between them. This CDR3 is built from 13 residues. CDR3 in DNA: TGTGCCAGCAGTTTAGGGAGGAACACTGAAGCTTTCTTT. Protein: CASSLGRNTEAFF.

V and J are TRBV7-9 and TRBJ1-5, with D uncertain. The germline V gene encodes CDR1 SEHNR and CDR2 FQNEAQ (reference sequence). The CDR3 spans 13 residues. V lost 4 bases and J 11 bases, leaving 15 bases between the germline ends. The CDR3 spells CASSSTSGWSQHF. Here the CDR3 DNA reads TGTGCCAGCAGCTCCACCTCGGGGTGGTCCCAGCATTTT.

The genes are TRBV10-2 and TRBJ2-1, with TRBD1 identical over 7 bases. This CDR3 contains 16 residues. Unmatched junction bases numbered 13, after V lost 10 bases and J lost 1 base. Looked up from germline, CDR1 is WSHSY and CDR2 is SAAADI. CDR3 sequence: CATSPLDRPSYNEQFF. The DNA of the CDR3 is TGCGCCACCTCACCCCTGGACAGGCCGTCCTACAATGAGCAGTTCTTC.

The chain is built from TRBV7-8 and TRBJ2-5; 11 bases agree with TRBD2. The CDR3 extends over 16 amino acids. Germline CDR1 is SGHVS and CDR2 is FQNEAQ. Trimming removed 5 bases from V and 5 bases from J; junction bases left unmatched: 10. CDR3: CASSAILAGVLETQYF. The CDR3 coding sequence is TGTGCCAGCAGCGCAATACTAGCGGGAGTGTTGGAGACCCAGTACTTC.

The rearrangement uses TRBV7-9 and TRBJ1-1; 8 bases agree with TRBD1. V lost 0 bases, J lost 6 bases, and 6 bases stayed unmatched. The germline V gene has CDR1 SEHNR and CDR2 FQNEAQ (reference sequence). CDR3 length: 15 residues. In DNA, the CDR3 is TGTGCCAGCAGCTTAGCCCAGGGGGCCCGGGCTGAAGCTTTCTTT. It yields the protein CASSLAQGARAEAFF.

In this sample, this clone turned up a few times. The chain uses TRBV3-1 (or the pseudogene TRBV3-2) and TRBJ1-5; 7 nucleotides agree with TRBD1. The CDR3 is made up of 14 amino acids. CDR1 is LGHDT, CDR2 YNNKEL, per germline (reference sequence). V lost 4 bases, J lost 5 bases, and 5 bases stayed unmatched. The CDR3 is CASSLKQGDQPQHF. CDR3 in DNA: TGTGCCAGCAGCCTGAAGCAGGGGGATCAGCCCCAGCATTTT.

The rearrangement uses TRBV19 and TRBJ2-7; 12 bases are a match to TRBD2. The CDR3 has 15 amino acids. The ends lost 1 base at V and 4 bases at J; junction bases unmatched: 2. Germline V gene sequence: CDR1 LNHDA, CDR2 SQIVND (reference sequence). The CDR3 nucleotides read TGTGCCAGTAGTATAGGAACTAGCGGGAGGTACGAGCAGTACTTC. Its translation: CASSIGTSGRYEQYF. The full variable domain, completed using reference TRBV19 and TRBJ2-7, is DGGITQSPKYLFRKEGQNVTLSCEQNLNHDAMYWYRQDPGQGLRLIYYSQIVNDFQKGDIAEGYSVSREKKESFPLTVTSAQKNPTAFYLCASSIGTSGRYEQYFGPGTRLTVT.

This clone was seen a few times. The gene calls are TRBV6-2 or TRBV6-3 and TRBJ1-2; D is unresolved. The germline V gene has CDR1 MNHEY and CDR2 SVGEGT. Trimming took 6 bases from V and 2 from J, leaving 7 bases between them. The CDR3 has 12 residues. CDR3 sequence (DNA): TGTGCCAGCAGCACAGTGAACTATGGCTACACCTTC. Protein sequence: CASSTVNYGYTF.

The V gene is TRBV28, the J gene TRBJ2-7; 9 positions match TRBD1. The germline CDR1 and CDR2 sequences are MDHEN and SYDVKM. V was pared by 4 bases and J by 1 base, with 11 bases of the junction left unmatched. This CDR3 comprises 17 residues. In DNA form, the CDR3 reads TGTGCCAGCAGTTCCCCGGGTACAGGGGGCATGTCCTACGAGCAGTACTTC. It encodes CASSSPGTGGMSYEQYF.